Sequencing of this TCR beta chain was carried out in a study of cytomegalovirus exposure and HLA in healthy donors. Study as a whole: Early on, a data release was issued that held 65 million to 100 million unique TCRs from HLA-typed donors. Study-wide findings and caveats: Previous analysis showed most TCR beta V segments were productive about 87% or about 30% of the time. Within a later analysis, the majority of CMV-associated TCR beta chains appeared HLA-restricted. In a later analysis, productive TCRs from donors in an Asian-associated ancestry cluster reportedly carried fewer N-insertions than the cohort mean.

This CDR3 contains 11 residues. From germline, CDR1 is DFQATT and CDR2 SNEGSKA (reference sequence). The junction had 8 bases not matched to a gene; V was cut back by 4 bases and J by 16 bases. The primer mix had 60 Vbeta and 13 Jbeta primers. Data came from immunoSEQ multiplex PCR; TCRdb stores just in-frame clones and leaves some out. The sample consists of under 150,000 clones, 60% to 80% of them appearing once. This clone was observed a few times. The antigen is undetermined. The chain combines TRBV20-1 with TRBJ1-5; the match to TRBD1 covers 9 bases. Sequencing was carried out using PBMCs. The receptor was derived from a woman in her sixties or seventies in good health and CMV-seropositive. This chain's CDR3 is CSANDRDREHF. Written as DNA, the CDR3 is TGCAGTGCTAATGACCGGGACAGGGAACATTTT.